The clone carrying this TCR beta chain was recorded a few times. What it binds is not known. TCRdb fed the 5' RACE reads into MiXCR, producing one record per CDR3 protein. The table has some 1,600,000 distinct CDR3 sequences, 25% to 35% seen once. This sample was taken from a study of identical twins. This CDR3 has 14 residues. Trimming removed 2 bases at V and 9 bases at J, with 16 bases between. Germline V gene data show CDR1 as MNHEY and CDR2 as SVGEGT. Study-level findings and limits: Analyses of zero insertions could be partly confounded by invariant MAIT and iNKT cells. Recombination models fit unrelated individuals' TCR alpha sharing but underestimated twins'. Insertion counts were lower in abundant cord blood beta clonotypes, a trend that memory repertoires did not show.

The sequencing input was cord blood. The clonotype originates from a newborn girl in good health. The chain employs TRBV6-2 or TRBV6-3 and TRBJ1-2; D remains unclear. In DNA, the CDR3 is TGTGCCAGCAGTTACAGAGAACAGCGGTCCAGCTACACCTTC. Amino acids: CASSYREQRSSYTF.